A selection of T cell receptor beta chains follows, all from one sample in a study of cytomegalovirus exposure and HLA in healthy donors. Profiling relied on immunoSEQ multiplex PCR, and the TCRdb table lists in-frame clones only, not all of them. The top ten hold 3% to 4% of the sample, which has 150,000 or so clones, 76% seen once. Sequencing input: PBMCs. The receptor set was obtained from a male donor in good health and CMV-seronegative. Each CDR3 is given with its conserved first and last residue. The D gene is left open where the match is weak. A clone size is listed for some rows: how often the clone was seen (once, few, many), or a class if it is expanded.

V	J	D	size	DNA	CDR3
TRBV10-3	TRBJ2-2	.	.	TGTGCCATCAGTGGGCTGAACACCGGGGAGCTGTTTTTT	CAISGLNTGELFF
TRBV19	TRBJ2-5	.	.	TGTGCCAGTAGCCCCCAAAGTGTGCGGGAGACCCAGTACTTC	CASSPQSVRETQYF
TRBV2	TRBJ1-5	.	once	TGTGCCAGCAGTGAAGCAGGGACAAAGCATTTT	CASSEAGTKHF
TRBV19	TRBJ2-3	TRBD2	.	TGTGCCAGTAGTCCTCTTCTGACCGGGACTAGCAGAGATACGCAGTATTTT	CASSPLLTGTSRDTQYF
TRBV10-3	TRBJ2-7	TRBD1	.	TGTGCCATCAGGGGACAGCTATCCTACGAGCAGTACTTC	CAIRGQLSYEQYF
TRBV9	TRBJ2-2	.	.	TGTGCCAGCAGCGTAGCTTCCGGGAACACCGGGGAGCTGTTTTTT	CASSVASGNTGELFF
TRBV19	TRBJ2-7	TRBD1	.	TGTGCCAGTAAGGGGACAGGGGAACGTACGCAGTACTTC	CASKGTGERTQYF
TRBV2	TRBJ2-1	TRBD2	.	TGTGCCAGCAGTGAACGCGGGGGGCTCGCCGATGAGCAGTTCTTC	CASSERGGLADEQFF
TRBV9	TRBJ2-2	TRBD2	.	TGTGCCAGCAGCGTAGTAACGGGAGGGAACACCGGGGAGCTGTTTTTT	CASSVVTGGNTGELFF
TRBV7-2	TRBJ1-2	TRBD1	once	TGTGCCAGCAGCAAATACAGGGGACCCGAATATGGCTACACCTTC	CASSKYRGPEYGYTF
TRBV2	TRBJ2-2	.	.	TGTGCCAGCAGGAACTCAGGCGCGGGGACCGGGGAGCTGTTTTTT	CASRNSGAGTGELFF
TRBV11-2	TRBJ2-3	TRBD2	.	TGTGCCAGCAGCCGATTGGGCGGGGGGACCCCGACAGATACGCAGTATTTT	CASSRLGGGTPTDTQYF
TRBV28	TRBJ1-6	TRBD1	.	TGTGCCAGCAGTCCCGACAGGGAGGTTTTGGATTCACCCCTCCACTTT	CASSPDREVLDSPLHF
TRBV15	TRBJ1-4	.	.	TGTGCCACCAGCAGACCACAGGGATGGAATGAAAAACTGTTTTTT	CATSRPQGWNEKLFF
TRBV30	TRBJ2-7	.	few	TGTGCCTGGGGGGGTAGGGCGGGGTGGGAGCAGTACTTC	CAWGGRAGWEQYF
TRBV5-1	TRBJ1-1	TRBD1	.	TGCGCCAGCAGCTTACAGGGGTCTACTGAAGCTTTCTTT	CASSLQGSTEAFF
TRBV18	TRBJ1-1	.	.	TGTGCCAGCTCACCAGAGGGGGAGGGACGGAACACTGAAGCTTTCTTT	CASSPEGEGRNTEAFF
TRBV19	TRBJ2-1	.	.	TGTGCCAGTAGTATTAGGGGGAGCTCCTACAATGAGCAGTTCTTC	CASSIRGSSYNEQFF
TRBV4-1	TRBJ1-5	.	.	TGTGCCAGCAGCCAAGAGGCGGGGCAGCCCCAGCATTTT	CASSQEAGQPQHF
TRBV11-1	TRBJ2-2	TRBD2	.	TGTGCCAGCAGCTTTAAGCGGGAGAGCCTGAACACCGGGGAGCTGTTTTTT	CASSFKRESLNTGELFF
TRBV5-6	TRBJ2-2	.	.	TGTGCCAGCAGCAGAATAGACAGGTTAACCGGGGAGCTGTTTTTT	CASSRIDRLTGELFF
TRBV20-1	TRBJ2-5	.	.	TGCAGTGCCCACAGGGTGGAGACCCAGTACTTC	CSAHRVETQYF
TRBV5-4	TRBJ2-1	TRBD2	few	TGTGCCAGCAGCATCAATGGACTAGCGTTCTACAATGAGCAGTTCTTC	CASSINGLAFYNEQFF
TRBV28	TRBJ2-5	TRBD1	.	TGTGCCAGCAGTCGACCTGGGACAGGGGTTTCCTATCGCCGCCAAGAGACCCAGTACTTC	CASSRPGTGVSYRRQETQYF
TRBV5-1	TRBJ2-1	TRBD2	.	TGCGCCAGCAGCATAAGCGGGGACTCCTACAATGAGCAGTTCTTC	CASSISGDSYNEQFF
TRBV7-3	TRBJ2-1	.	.	TGTGCCAGCAGCTCGGCCCGTGGAGGGGACCCGCTGGATGAGCAGTTCTTC	CASSSARGGDPLDEQFF
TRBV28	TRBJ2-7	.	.	TGTGCCAGCAGTGTCAGTGGGGACACCCCCGAGCAGTACTTC	CASSVSGDTPEQYF
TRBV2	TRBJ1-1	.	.	TGTGCCAGCATTCTCGGGATGGCGGGCAGGAGGTTCTTT	CASILGMAGRRFF
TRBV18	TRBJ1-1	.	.	TGTGCCAGCTCACCTCAAGGAGGGTCCAACACTGAAGCTTTCTTT	CASSPQGGSNTEAFF
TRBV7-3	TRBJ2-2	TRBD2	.	TGTGCCAGCAGCTTGGGACTAGCGGGGGTAATCGGGGAGCTGTTTTTT	CASSLGLAGVIGELFF
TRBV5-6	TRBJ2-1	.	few	TGTGCCAGCAGCCCCCAGGGGAGGGTTTCTATCAATGAGCAGTTCTTC	CASSPQGRVSINEQFF
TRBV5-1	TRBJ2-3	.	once	TGCGCCAGCAGCCTTGCAATCAAGGGGGATACAGATACGCAGTATTTT	CASSLAIKGDTDTQYF
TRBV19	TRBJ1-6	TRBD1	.	TGTGCCAGTAGCTGGACAGGTACATCCTATAATTCACCCCTCCACTTT	CASSWTGTSYNSPLHF
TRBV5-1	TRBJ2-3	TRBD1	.	TGCGCCAGCAGCTTGGAGGGACAGGGGGCCGCAGATACGCAGTATTTT	CASSLEGQGAADTQYF
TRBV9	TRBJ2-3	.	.	TGTGCCAGCAACCCCGGGCGGGGCCGCCGGTCGGATACGCAGTATTTT	CASNPGRGRRSDTQYF
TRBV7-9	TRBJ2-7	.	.	TGTGCCAGCTCCGTTGGACAGAAAGGGAACGAGCAGTACTTC	CASSVGQKGNEQYF
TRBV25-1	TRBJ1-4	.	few	TGTGCCAGCAGTGAACGCAGGGGTGCTAATGAAAAACTGTTTTTT	CASSERRGANEKLFF
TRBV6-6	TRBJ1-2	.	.	TGTGCCAGCAGTATATTGCAGGGTGGCTACACCTTC	CASSILQGGYTF
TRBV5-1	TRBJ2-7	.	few	TGCGCCAGCAGCGACCCGGGACTGGGCTCCTACGAGCAGTACTTC	CASSDPGLGSYEQYF
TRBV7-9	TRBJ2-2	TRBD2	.	TGTGCCAGCAGCTTAGCCGGGAGGTTGAACGGGGAGCTGTTTTTT	CASSLAGRLNGELFF
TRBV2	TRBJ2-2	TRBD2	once	TGTGCCAGCAGATTACTAGCGGGAGAGGGGGAGCTGTTTTTT	CASRLLAGEGELFF
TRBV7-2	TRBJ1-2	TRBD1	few	TGTGCCAGCAGAAGCGACAGGGCCTATGGCTACACCTTC	CASRSDRAYGYTF
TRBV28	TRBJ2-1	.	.	TGTGCCAGCAGTTTATCTGAGAGGAGACTCTTTCAGGAGCAGTTCTTC	CASSLSERRLFQEQFF